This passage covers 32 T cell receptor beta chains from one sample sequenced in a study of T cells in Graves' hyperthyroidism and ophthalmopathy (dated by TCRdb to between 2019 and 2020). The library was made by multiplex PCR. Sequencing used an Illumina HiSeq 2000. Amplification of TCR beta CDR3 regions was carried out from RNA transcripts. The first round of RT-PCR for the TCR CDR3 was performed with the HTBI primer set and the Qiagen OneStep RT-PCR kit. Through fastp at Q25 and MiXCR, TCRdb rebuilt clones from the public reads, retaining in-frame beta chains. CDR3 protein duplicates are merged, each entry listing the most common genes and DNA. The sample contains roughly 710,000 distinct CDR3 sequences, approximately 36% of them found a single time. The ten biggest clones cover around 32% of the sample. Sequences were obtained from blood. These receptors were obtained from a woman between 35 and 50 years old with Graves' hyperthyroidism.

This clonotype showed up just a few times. The CDR3 nucleotides are TGTGCCAGCAGCACAGCCACCCGAAACTATGGCTACACCTTC. Its translation is CASSTATRNYGYTF. V is TRBV6-2 or TRBV6-3 and J is TRBJ1-2, with unresolved D. Germline loops: CDR1 MNHEY, CDR2 SVGEGT. The ends were cut back, 6 bases at V and 2 bases at J, with 13 bases in the middle. The CDR3 is made up of 14 amino acids.

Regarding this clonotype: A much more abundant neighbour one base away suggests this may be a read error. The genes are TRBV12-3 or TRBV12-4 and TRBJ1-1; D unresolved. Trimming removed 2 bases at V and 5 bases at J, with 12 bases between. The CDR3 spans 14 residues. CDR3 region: CASSLLVRNTEAFF. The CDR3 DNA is TGTGCCAGCAGTTTATTGGTAAGGAATACTGAAGCTTTCTTT.

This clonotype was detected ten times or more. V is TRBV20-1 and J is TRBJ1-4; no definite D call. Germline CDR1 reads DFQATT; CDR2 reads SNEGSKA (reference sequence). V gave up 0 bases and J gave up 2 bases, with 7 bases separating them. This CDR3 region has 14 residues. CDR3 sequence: CSARDSVTNEKLFF. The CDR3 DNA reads TGCAGTGCTAGAGATTCCGTTACTAATGAAAAACTGTTTTTT.

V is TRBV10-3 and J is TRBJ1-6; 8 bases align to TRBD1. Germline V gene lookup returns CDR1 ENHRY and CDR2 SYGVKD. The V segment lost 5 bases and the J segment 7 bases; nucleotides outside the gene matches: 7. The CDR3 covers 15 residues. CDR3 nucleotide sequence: TGTGCCATCAGTTCCGACAGGGGATCCAATTCACCCCTCCACTTT. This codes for CAISSDRGSNSPLHF.

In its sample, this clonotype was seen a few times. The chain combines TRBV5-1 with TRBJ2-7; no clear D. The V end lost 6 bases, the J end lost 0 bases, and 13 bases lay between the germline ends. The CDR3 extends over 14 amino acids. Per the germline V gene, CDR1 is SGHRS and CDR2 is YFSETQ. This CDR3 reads CASTERSDSYEQYF. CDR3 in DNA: TGCGCCAGCACCGAAAGGTCGGACTCCTACGAGCAGTACTTC.

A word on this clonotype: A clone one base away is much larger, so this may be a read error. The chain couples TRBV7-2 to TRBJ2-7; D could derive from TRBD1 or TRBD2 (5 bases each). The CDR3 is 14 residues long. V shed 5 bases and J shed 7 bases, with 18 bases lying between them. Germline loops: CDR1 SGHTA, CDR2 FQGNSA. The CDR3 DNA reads TGTGCCAGCAGCCCTGGGACGGGCGAGGGAGAGCAGTACTTC. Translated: CASSPGTGEGEQYF. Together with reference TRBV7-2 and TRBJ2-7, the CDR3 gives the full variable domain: GAGVSQSPSNKVTEKGKDVELRCDPISGHTALYWYRQSLGQGLEFLIYFQGNSAPDKSGLPSDRFSAERTGGSVSTLTIQRTQQEDSAVYLCASSPGTGEGEQYFGPGTRLTVT.

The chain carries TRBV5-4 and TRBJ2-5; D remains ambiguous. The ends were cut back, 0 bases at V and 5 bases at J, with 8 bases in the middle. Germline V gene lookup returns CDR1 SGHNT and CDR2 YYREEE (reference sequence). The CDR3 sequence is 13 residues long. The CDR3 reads CASSLAAKETQYF. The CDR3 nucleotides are TGTGCCAGCAGCTTGGCTGCGAAGGAGACCCAGTACTTC.

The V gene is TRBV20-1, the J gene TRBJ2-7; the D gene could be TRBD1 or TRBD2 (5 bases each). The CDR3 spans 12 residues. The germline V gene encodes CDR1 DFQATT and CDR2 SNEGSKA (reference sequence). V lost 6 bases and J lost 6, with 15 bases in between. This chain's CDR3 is CSAGDPVGEQYF. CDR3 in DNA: TGCAGTGCCGGGGACCCGGTTGGCGAGCAGTACTTC.

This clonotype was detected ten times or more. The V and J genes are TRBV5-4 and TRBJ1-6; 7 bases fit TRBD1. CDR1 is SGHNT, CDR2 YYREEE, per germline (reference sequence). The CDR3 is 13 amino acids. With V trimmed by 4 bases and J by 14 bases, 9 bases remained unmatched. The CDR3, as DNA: TGTGCCAGCAGCCGGGACAGCCTATTGTCCCTCCACTTT. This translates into CASSRDSLLSLHF.

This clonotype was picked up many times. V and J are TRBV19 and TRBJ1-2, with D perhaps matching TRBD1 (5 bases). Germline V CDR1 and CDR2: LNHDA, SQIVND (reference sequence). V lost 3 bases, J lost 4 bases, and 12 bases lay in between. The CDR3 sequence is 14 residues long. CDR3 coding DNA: TGTGCCAGTAGTATCGAGGGCCAGGGCTATGGCTACACCTTC. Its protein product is CASSIEGQGYGYTF. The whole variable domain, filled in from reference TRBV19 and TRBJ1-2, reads DGGITQSPKYLFRKEGQNVTLSCEQNLNHDAMYWYRQDPGQGLRLIYYSQIVNDFQKGDIAEGYSVSREKKESFPLTVTSAQKNPTAFYLCASSIEGQGYGYTFGSGTRLTVV.

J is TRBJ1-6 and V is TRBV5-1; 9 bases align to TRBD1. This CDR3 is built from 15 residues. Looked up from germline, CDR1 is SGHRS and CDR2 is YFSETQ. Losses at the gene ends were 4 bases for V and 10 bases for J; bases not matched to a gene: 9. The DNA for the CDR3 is TGCGCCAGCAGCGAACAGGGGGCCGGAAAATCACCCCTCCACTTT. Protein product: CASSEQGAGKSPLHF.

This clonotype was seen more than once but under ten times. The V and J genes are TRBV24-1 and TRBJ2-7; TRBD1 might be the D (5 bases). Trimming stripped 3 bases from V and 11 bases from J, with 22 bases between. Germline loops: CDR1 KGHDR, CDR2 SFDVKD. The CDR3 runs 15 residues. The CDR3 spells CATSDRGHPLFMEYF. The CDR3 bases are TGTGCCACCAGTGATCGTGGACACCCACTTTTTATGGAGTACTTC.

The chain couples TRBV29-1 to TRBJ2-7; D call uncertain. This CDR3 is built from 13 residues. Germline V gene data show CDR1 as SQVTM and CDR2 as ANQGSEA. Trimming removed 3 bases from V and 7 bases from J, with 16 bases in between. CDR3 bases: TGCAGCGTTGATAACGGGCTTTCTGGTGAGCAGTACTTC. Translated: CSVDNGLSGEQYF.

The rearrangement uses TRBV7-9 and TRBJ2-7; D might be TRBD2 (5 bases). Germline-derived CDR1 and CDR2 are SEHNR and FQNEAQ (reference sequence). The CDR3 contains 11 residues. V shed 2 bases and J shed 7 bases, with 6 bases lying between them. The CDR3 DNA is TGTGCCAGCAGCTTACCGGGGGAGCAGTACTTC. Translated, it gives CASSLPGEQYF.

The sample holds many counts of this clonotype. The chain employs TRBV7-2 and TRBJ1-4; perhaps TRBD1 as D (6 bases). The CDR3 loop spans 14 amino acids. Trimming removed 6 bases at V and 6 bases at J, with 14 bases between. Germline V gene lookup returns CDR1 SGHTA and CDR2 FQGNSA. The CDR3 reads CASSFNGGHEKLFF. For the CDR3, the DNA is TGTGCCAGCAGTTTTAACGGGGGCCATGAAAAACTGTTTTTT.

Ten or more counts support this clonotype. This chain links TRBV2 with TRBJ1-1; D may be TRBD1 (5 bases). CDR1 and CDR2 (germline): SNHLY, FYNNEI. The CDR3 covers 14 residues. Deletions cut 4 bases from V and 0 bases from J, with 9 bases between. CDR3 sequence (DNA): TGTGCCAGCAGTGCGCAAGGGGTGAACACTGAAGCTTTCTTT. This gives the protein CASSAQGVNTEAFF.

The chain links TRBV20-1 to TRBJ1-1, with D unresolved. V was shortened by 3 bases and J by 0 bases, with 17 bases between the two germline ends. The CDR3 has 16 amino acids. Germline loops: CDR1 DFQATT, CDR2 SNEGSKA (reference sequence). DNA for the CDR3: TGCAGTGCTAGGTTTGAGTCTTGGTTTATGAACACTGAAGCTTTCTTT. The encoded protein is CSARFESWFMNTEAFF.

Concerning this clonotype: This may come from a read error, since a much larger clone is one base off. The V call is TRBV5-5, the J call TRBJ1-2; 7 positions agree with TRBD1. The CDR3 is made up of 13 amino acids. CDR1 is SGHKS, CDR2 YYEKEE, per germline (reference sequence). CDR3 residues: CASSADRHYGHTF. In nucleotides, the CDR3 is TGTGCCAGCAGCGCGGACAGGCACTATGGCCACACCTTC. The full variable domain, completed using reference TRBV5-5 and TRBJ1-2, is DAGVTQSPTHLIKTRGQQVTLRCSPISGHKSVSWYQQVLGQGPQFIFQYYEKEERGRGNFPDRFSARQFPNYSSELNVNALLLGDSALYLCASSADRHYGHTFGSGTRLTVV.

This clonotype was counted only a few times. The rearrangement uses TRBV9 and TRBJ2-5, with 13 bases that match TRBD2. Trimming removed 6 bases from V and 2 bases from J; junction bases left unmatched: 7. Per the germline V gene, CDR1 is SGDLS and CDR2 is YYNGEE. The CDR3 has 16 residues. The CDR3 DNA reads TGTGCCAGCATCCTCCCGGGACTAGCGGGACAAGAGACCCAGTACTTC. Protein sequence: CASILPGLAGQETQYF.

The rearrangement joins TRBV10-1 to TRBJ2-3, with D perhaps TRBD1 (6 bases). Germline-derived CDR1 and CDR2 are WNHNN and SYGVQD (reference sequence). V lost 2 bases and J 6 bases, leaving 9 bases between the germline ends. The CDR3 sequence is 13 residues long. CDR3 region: CASSENRVDTQYF. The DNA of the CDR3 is TGCGCCAGCAGTGAGAACAGGGTGGATACGCAGTATTTT.

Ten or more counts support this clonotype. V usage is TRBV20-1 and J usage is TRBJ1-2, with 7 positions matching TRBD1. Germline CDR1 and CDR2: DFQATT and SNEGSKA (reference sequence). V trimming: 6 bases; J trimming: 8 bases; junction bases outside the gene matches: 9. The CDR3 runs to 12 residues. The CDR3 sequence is CSAPTGDQGYTF. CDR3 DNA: TGCAGTGCCCCAACAGGGGACCAAGGCTACACCTTC.

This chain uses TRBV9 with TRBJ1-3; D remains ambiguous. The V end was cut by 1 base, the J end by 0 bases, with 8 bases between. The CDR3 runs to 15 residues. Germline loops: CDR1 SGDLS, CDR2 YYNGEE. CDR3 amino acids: CASSVNRFSGNTIYF. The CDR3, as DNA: TGTGCCAGCAGCGTAAATCGATTCTCTGGAAACACCATATATTTT.

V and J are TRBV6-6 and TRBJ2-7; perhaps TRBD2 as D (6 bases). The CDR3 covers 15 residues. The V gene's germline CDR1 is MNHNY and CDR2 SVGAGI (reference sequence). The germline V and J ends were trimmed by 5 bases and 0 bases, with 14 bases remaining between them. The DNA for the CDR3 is TGTGCCAGCAGTATTAGCGGATACAGCTCCTACGAGCAGTACTTC. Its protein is CASSISGYSSYEQYF.

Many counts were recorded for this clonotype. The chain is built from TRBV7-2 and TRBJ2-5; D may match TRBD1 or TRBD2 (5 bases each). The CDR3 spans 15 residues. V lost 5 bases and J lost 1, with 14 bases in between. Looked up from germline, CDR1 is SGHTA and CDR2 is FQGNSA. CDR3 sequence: CASSPRQRAQETQYF. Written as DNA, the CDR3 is TGTGCCAGCAGCCCCCGACAGAGGGCCCAAGAGACCCAGTACTTC.

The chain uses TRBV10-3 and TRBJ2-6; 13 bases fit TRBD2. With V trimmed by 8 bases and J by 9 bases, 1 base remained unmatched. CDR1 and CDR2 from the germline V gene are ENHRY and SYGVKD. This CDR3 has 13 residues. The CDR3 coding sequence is TGTGCCATCGGGACTAGCGGGATCAACGTCCTGACTTTC. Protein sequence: CAIGTSGINVLTF.

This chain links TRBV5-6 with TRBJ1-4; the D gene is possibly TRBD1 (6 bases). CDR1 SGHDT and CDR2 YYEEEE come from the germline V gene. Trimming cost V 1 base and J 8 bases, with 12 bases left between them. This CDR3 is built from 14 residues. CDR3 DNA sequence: TGTGCCAGCAGCTTGTTGACAGGCTACGAAAAACTGTTTTTT. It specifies CASSLLTGYEKLFF.

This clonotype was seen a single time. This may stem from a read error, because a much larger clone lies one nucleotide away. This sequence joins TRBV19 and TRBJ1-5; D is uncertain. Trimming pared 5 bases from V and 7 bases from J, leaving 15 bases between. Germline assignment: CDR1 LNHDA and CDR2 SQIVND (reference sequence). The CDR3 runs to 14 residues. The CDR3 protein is CASSPLRAGQPQHF. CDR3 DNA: TGTGCCAGTAGTCCACTGAGGGCTGGACAGCCCCAGCATTTT.

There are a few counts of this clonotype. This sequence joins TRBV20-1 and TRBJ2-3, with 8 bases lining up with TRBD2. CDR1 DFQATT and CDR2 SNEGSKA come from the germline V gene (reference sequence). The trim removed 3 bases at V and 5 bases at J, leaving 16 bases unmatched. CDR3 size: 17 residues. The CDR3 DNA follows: TGCAGTGCTAGTCCCCGGTTAGCGGGATTTAACGGAGATACGCAGTATTTT. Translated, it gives CSASPRLAGFNGDTQYF.

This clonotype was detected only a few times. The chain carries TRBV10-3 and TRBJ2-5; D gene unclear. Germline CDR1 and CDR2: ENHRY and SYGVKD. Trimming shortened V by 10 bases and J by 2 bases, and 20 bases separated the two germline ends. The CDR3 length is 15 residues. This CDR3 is CASSARHYQQETQYF. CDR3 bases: TGTGCCAGCAGCGCCCGCCATTACCAACAAGAGACCCAGTACTTC.

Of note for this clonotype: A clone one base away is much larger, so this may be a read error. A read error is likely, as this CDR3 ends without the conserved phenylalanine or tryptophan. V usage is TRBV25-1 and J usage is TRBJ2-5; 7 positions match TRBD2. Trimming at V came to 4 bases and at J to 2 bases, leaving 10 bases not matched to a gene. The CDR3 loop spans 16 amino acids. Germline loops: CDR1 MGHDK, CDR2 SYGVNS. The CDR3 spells CASSATLSGPQETQYL. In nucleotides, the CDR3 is TGTGCCAGCAGTGCAACACTTAGCGGGCCACAAGAGACCCAGTACCTC.

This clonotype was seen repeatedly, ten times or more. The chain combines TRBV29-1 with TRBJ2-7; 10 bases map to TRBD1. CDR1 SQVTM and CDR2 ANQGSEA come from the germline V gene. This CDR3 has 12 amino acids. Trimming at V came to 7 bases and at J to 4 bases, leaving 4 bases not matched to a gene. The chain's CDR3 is CSGGTGVYEQYF. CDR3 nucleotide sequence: TGCAGCGGCGGGACAGGGGTGTACGAGCAGTACTTC.

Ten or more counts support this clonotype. The CDR3 DNA reads as TGCAGTGCTAGAGGACAGGGGACTAATGAAAAACTGTTTTTT. Protein sequence: CSARGQGTNEKLFF. The V gene is TRBV20-1, the J gene TRBJ1-4, with TRBD1 identical over 8 bases. The CDR3 has 14 residues. Per the germline V gene, CDR1 is DFQATT and CDR2 is SNEGSKA (reference sequence). Germline trimming cut 1 base from V and 2 bases from J; bases unmatched to any gene: 0.